This T cell receptor beta chain emerged from a study of cytomegalovirus exposure and HLA in healthy donors. Overall study results and limits: Most TCR sequences were uncommon, yet certain public TCRs appeared in many donors.

The CDR3 sequence is 15 residues long. CDR1 SNHLY and CDR2 FYNNEI come from the germline V gene. V lost 6 bases and J lost 4; bases outside the gene matches: 11. This clone appeared once. What it binds is unknown. PCR employed 60 Vbeta and 13 Jbeta primers. This table comes from immunoSEQ multiplex PCR, and its TCRdb copy is limited to in-frame clones, with some not included. Here the sample spans fewer than 90,000 clones, approximately 76% being singletons. Sequenced material: PBMCs. The clonotype was recovered from a man aged 25 to 40 in good health and CMV-seropositive. The chain is built from TRBV2 and TRBJ2-7; 8 positions agree with TRBD1. The CDR3 here is CASSQDRGSWYEQYF. In DNA, the CDR3 is TGTGCCAGCAGCCAAGACAGGGGAAGTTGGTACGAGCAGTACTTC.